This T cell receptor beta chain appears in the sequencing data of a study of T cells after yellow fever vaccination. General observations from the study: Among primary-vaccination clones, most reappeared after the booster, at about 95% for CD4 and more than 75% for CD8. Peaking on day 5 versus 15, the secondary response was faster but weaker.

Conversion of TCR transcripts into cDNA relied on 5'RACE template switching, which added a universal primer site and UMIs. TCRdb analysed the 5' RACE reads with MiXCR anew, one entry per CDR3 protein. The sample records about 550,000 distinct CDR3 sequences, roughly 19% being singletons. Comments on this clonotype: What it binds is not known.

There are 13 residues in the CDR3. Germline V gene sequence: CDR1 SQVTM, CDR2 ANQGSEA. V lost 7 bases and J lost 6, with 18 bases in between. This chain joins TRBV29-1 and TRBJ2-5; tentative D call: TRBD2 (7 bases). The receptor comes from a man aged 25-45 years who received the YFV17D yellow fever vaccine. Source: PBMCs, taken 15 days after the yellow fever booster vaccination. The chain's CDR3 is CSAYRAGAKTQYF. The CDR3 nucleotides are TGCAGCGCTTACCGGGCGGGGGCGAAGACCCAGTACTTC.